This T cell receptor beta chain was sequenced for a study of T cells in Graves' hyperthyroidism and ophthalmopathy. Across the study: Peripheral blood was acquired at first diagnosis, ahead of any therapy whatsoever.

The CDR3 totals 8 residues. From germline, CDR1 is MNHEY and CDR2 SMNVEV (reference sequence). TCR beta CDR3 region amplification was performed from RNA transcripts. First-round RT-PCR with HTBI primers amplified the TCR CDR3 region. One entry per CDR3 protein results from TCRdb running MiXCR on the multiplex PCR reads. The data hold hundreds of thousands of distinct CDR3 sequences, with 14% observed a single time. Fresh peripheral blood, approximately 10 ml, was the source of the PBMCs. This TCR was sampled from a young woman with Graves' hyperthyroidism. The V gene is TRBV27, the J gene TRBJ1-5; D ambiguous. The sequencing input was blood. The CDR3 coding sequence is TGTCCGACCGTGCCCCAGCATTTT. Translated, it gives CPTVPQHF.